This T cell receptor beta chain is from a study of T cell changes during pregnancy in multiple sclerosis. V dropped 1 base and J dropped 5 bases, with 11 bases sitting between them. CDR3 size: 15 residues. Germline CDR1 is LGHNA and CDR2 is YSLEER. TCRdb keeps only in-frame clones here, not all; method: immunoSEQ multiplex PCR. The repertoire holds nearly 40,000 clones, with around 94% as singletons. The rearrangement uses TRBV4-3 and TRBJ2-2; D perhaps matches TRBD1 (5 bases). The sample here was CD4+ T cells from peripheral blood mononuclear cells, taken before pregnancy. The receptor was isolated from a female donor with multiple sclerosis, enrolled in a pregnancy study. For the CDR3, the DNA is TGCGCCAGCAGCCAAGGGACAAGGCAGACCGGGGAGCTGTTTTTT. Protein sequence: CASSQGTRQTGELFF.